What follows is one TCR beta chain and its context. This sample was included in a study of shared T cell receptors in the human thymus. Method: immunoSEQ multiplex PCR; TCRdb's copy keeps in-frame clones and lacks some. Altogether about 380,000 clones are present, more than 85% being singletons, with the ten largest covering approximately 0.02%. This receptor was taken from a human donor. The sequenced sample consisted of thymocytes.

The CDR3 protein is CAISDTREDAYGYTF. The CDR3 DNA reads TGTGCCATCAGTGACACCCGGGAAGATGCCTATGGCTACACCTTC. V usage is TRBV10-3 and J usage is TRBJ1-2; D is unclear. Germline assignment: CDR1 ENHRY and CDR2 SYGVKD. The CDR3 is made up of 15 amino acids. V lost 3 bases to trimming and J lost 4 bases, with 15 bases between them.